This T cell receptor beta chain emerged from a study of post-analysis software for immune sequencing data (dated by TCRdb to the mid-2010s). With respect to the entire study: Recorded disease courses included relapsing-remitting, secondary progressive and progressive-relapsing multiple sclerosis, with some patients lacking subtype annotation. A subset of samples was prepared in parallel using single-end sample barcoding, then pooled and co-amplified after Illumina adapter ligation. The multiple sclerosis patient repertoires were compared with 11 previously published healthy control repertoires from donors aged about 6 to 26 years.

The library was built by means of PCR. Sequencing was carried out with an Illumina HiSeq 2500. To reduce PCR and sequencing biases, unique molecular identifiers were built into the TCR beta cDNA libraries. Every 1 to 10 million input T cells yielded approximately 500,000 cDNA molecules, meaning each molecule approximated one T cell. The patient libraries were prepared and sequenced using the same protocol as the earlier healthy control dataset. Samples belonging to the same batch were prepared together, multiplexed and sequenced on a shared HiSeq lane. The authors processed their data as follows. Raw barcoded reads were processed with MIGEC, discarding single-read molecular identifier groups before consensus assembly and CDR3 extraction. VDJtools was used for post-analysis of the clonotype tables, and diversity was normalized by down-sampling every dataset to the size of the smallest sample. To correct batch-related cross-sample contamination, repertoire overlap clustering matched CDR3 amino acid sequences but not nucleotide sequences. The public reads were reprocessed in TCRdb via fastp at Q25 and MiXCR, keeping in-frame beta chains. Each record represents a unique CDR3 protein, reported with the most common genes and DNA among its rows. None of the V and J calls come from the authors' own analysis; TCRdb made them. For this sample there are roughly 400,000 distinct CDR3 sequences; 30% to 40% appear just once. Less than 8% of the sample lies in the top ten.

In this sample, this clonotype turned up once. No antigen is known for it. Compared with germline, one end of the junction differs, possibly owing to a read error. The paper's findings and limits, for the study overall: Roughly 5 TRBV segments, including TRBV5-6, TRBV5-1 and TRBV20-1, were significantly more frequent in patients than controls. The multiple sclerosis patient group was slightly younger than the control group. When samples were clustered directly using the F measure, samples prepared in the same batch co-clustered strongly, which prompted a batch-effect correction. Significantly lower normalized Chao1 diversity was found in multiple sclerosis patients than in controls, suggesting substantial peripheral T-cell clonal expansion.

Taken from the germline V gene (reference sequence), the CDR1 and CDR2 loops are GTSNPN and SVGIG. Taken from cysteine to phenylalanine, the CDR3 has 13 residues. Only the CDR3 portion is preserved as DNA: 39 bases, with reading frame beginning at the first base. To demonstrate the VDJtools post-analysis software, TCR beta repertoires were profiled from the peripheral blood of roughly 12 young patients with multiple sclerosis. The patients with multiple sclerosis were children and adolescents between roughly 6 and 17 years of age. The sample consisted of blood. Recombination joined TRBV30 with TRBJ1-2; D gene: possibly TRBD1, on 5 matching bases. The TCR comes from a girl aged 2 to 9 with multiple sclerosis. The CDR3 protein is CAWTLGAGDGCTF. In nucleotides, the sequence is TGTGCCTGGACACTAGGGGCGGGGGATGGCTGCACCTTC. The full variable domain, completed from the reference TRBV30 and TRBJ1-2 proteins outside the CDR3, reads SQTIHQWPATLVQPVGSPLSLECTVEGTSNPNLYWYRQAAGRGLQLLFYSVGIGQISSEVPQNLSASRPQDRQFILSSKKLLLSDSGFYLCAWTLGAGDGCTFGSGTRLTVV.